This is a list of T cell receptor beta chains from one sample in a study of blood T cell repertoires in COVID-19. The table came from immunoSEQ multiplex PCR; TCRdb's copy has only in-frame clones and leaves some out. The data show approximately 200,000 clones, 85% seen once. Sequences were obtained from PBMCs or T cells enriched from blood (not recorded which). The source is a man aged 35-49 years who had recovered from COVID-19. Each CDR3 is given with its conserved first and last residue. The order of the fields is clone size, V gene, D gene, CDR3 length, J gene, CDR3 protein, CDR3 DNA. A D gene is named only where the DNA matches it firmly. Size tells how often a clone was seen (once, few, many) or the class of an expanded clone, and some rows leave it out.

>.|TRBV19|.|16|TRBJ1-5
CASSISRTALNQPQHF
TGTGCCAGTAGTATAAGTAGGACAGCCCTGAATCAGCCCCAGCATTTT
>.|TRBV5-1|TRBD1|15|TRBJ1-4
CASSSTGGRNEKLFF
TGCGCCAGCAGCTCGACAGGGGGTCGTAATGAAAAACTGTTTTTT
>many|TRBV7-3|TRBD1|17|TRBJ1-5
CASSFPDRGFNNQPQHF
TGTGCCAGCAGCTTCCCGGACAGGGGGTTCAACAATCAGCCCCAGCATTTT
>.|TRBV3-1/TRBV3-2|.|11|TRBJ1-1
CASSQDFRAFF
TGTGCCAGCAGCCAAGACTTCCGGGCTTTCTTT
>.|TRBV6-2/TRBV6-3|.|16|TRBJ1-2
CASSIPNREILSGYTF
TGTGCCAGCAGTATTCCCAACAGGGAAATTCTGAGTGGCTACACCTTC
>.|TRBV11-3|.|13|TRBJ2-5
CASSLEQKETQYF
TGTGCCAGCAGCTTAGAACAAAAAGAGACCCAGTACTTC
>.|TRBV7-2|TRBD1|17|TRBJ1-1
CASSQGAVNKLNTEAFF
TGTGCCAGCAGCCAGGGGGCAGTGAATAAACTTAACACTGAAGCTTTCTTT
>.|TRBV7-9|.|16|TRBJ1-5
CASSAPAVEGNQPQHF
TGTGCCAGCAGCGCCCCCGCGGTGGAGGGCAATCAGCCCCAGCATTTT
>.|TRBV14|.|15|TRBJ2-7
CASSQERGKSYEQYF
TGTGCCAGCAGCCAAGAGAGAGGGAAGTCCTACGAGCAGTACTTC
>.|TRBV15|.|15|TRBJ2-1
CATRESRGLNDEQFF
TGTGCCACCAGAGAGAGTAGGGGACTGAACGATGAGCAGTTCTTC
>.|TRBV3-1/TRBV3-2|TRBD1|15|TRBJ1-1
CASSHLGTGGTEAFF
TGTGCCAGCAGCCACTTAGGGACAGGGGGCACTGAAGCTTTCTTT
>.|TRBV10-3|.|16|TRBJ1-2
CAISEPGITSNYGYTF
TGTGCCATCAGTGAGCCCGGGATTACAAGTAACTATGGCTACACCTTC
>.|TRBV7-3|TRBD2|15|TRBJ2-1
CASSPRTSGYNEQFF
TGTGCCAGCAGCCCACGGACTAGCGGTTACAATGAGCAGTTCTTC
>once|TRBV10-2|TRBD2|15|TRBJ2-7
CASSISGSGTYEQYF
TGCGCCAGCAGTATTAGCGGGAGCGGTACCTACGAGCAGTACTTC
>.|TRBV6-2/TRBV6-3|.|12|TRBJ1-2
CASSDSNYGYTF
TGTGCCAGCAGCGACAGCAACTATGGCTACACCTTC
>.|TRBV18|.|14|TRBJ1-5
CASSPSTANQPQHF
TGTGCCAGCTCACCCTCGACAGCTAATCAGCCCCAGCATTTT
>few|TRBV12-3/TRBV12-4|.|13|TRBJ2-2
CASGQFSAGELFF
TGTGCCAGCGGGCAGTTCTCGGCCGGGGAGCTGTTTTTT
>.|TRBV6-6|.|15|TRBJ2-7
CASSPGTASAYEQYF
TGTGCCAGCAGTCCCGGGACGGCTAGCGCTTACGAGCAGTACTTC
>once|TRBV12-5|TRBD1|14|TRBJ1-5
CASGADRGNQPQHF
TGTGCTAGTGGGGCGGACAGGGGCAATCAGCCCCAGCATTTT
>few|TRBV5-5|TRBD1|15|TRBJ1-5
CASSYRDSYNQPQHF
TGTGCCAGCAGCTACCGGGACAGTTACAATCAGCCCCAGCATTTT
>.|TRBV5-4|.|14|TRBJ2-5
CASSLGRGQETQYF
TGTGCCAGCAGCTTGGGCCGCGGCCAAGAGACCCAGTACTTC
>.|TRBV10-3|TRBD1|14|TRBJ2-2
CAISVRQGDGELFF
TGTGCCATCAGTGTAAGACAGGGTGACGGGGAGCTGTTTTTT
>.|TRBV10-3|.|11|TRBJ2-7
CAISGQYEQYF
TGTGCCATCAGTGGCCAGTACGAGCAGTACTTC
>.|TRBV12-3/TRBV12-4|.|13|TRBJ1-5
CASSSNRDQPQHF
TGTGCCAGCAGTTCGAACCGGGATCAGCCCCAGCATTTT
>.|TRBV7-3|TRBD1|15|TRBJ2-7
CASSLIGTGVDEQYF
TGTGCCAGCAGCTTAATAGGGACAGGAGTGGACGAGCAGTACTTC
>once|TRBV2|.|14|TRBJ1-5
CASSDPGGNQPQHF
TGTGCCAGCAGTGACCCAGGGGGCAATCAGCCCCAGCATTTT
>.|TRBV5-6|TRBD2|15|TRBJ2-1
CASSFGLVSYNEQFF
TGTGCCAGCAGCTTCGGACTAGTATCCTACAATGAGCAGTTCTTC
>.|TRBV5-6|.|15|TRBJ2-2
CASSINDRNTGELFF
TGTGCCAGCAGCATTAATGACAGAAACACCGGGGAGCTGTTTTTT
>.|TRBV5-1|.|15|TRBJ2-1
CASSSSLQEYNEQFF
TGCGCCAGCAGCTCCTCCTTACAGGAATACAATGAGCAGTTCTTC
>.|TRBV5-6|.|16|TRBJ2-6
CASSPWRRSGANVLTF
TGTGCCAGCAGCCCCTGGCGGCGGTCTGGGGCCAACGTCCTGACTTTC
>.|TRBV5-1|.|15|TRBJ1-3
CASSSQGFSGNTIYF
TGCGCCAGCAGCTCGCAGGGCTTCTCTGGAAACACCATATATTTT
>few|TRBV12-3/TRBV12-4|.|12|TRBJ2-7
CASSDDKYEQYF
TGTGCCAGCAGTGACGACAAGTACGAGCAGTACTTC
>.|TRBV5-1|TRBD1|18|TRBJ1-4
CASSLVGQGIGTNEKLFF
TGCGCCAGCAGCTTGGTGGGACAGGGAATCGGCACTAATGAAAAACTGTTTTTT
>few|TRBV3-1/TRBV3-2|TRBD2|14|TRBJ2-5
CASSLGTTQETQYF
TGTGCCAGCAGCCTCGGGACTACCCAAGAGACCCAGTACTTC
>.|TRBV2|.|11|TRBJ1-2
CASTLSYGYTF
TGTGCCAGCACCCTGAGCTATGGCTACACCTTC
>.|TRBV15|.|15|TRBJ2-1
CATSIVPGPDNEQFF
TGTGCCACCAGCATAGTACCAGGGCCCGACAATGAGCAGTTCTTC
>.|TRBV14|TRBD2|15|TRBJ2-1
CASKLLAGDLNEQFF
TGTGCCAGCAAGTTGTTAGCGGGAGATTTGAATGAGCAGTTCTTC
>.|TRBV29-1|TRBD2|14|TRBJ2-3
CSVIAGGPADTQYF
TGCAGCGTTATAGCGGGAGGGCCGGCAGATACGCAGTATTTT